These 16 T cell receptor beta chains were all obtained from the same sample, sequenced in a study of somatic mutations in cytotoxic T cells in rheumatoid arthritis. Here immunoSEQ multiplex PCR was the method, and the copy in TCRdb shows in-frame clones only, minus some. The sample consists of around 4,000 clones, around 80% of them appearing once. Sequenced: CD8+ T cells sorted from blood. Receptors originate from a woman aged 55-70 years with rheumatoid arthritis.

The gene calls are TRBV19 and TRBJ2-7; D remains ambiguous. Germline V CDR1 and CDR2: LNHDA, SQIVND (reference sequence). The V end was cut by 1 base, the J end by 6 bases, with 10 bases between. CDR3 length: 13 amino acids. The chain's CDR3 is CASSIVAETEQYF. CDR3 bases: TGTGCCAGTAGTATAGTGGCGGAGACCGAGCAGTACTTC.

This chain uses TRBV4-1 with TRBJ2-3, with 11 bases lining up with TRBD2. The germline gives CDR1 MGHRA, CDR2 YSYEKL. Unmatched junction bases numbered 6, after V lost 3 bases and J lost 4 bases. This CDR3 region has 16 residues. This CDR3 is CASSQHSGGGSDTQYF. The CDR3 DNA follows: TGCGCCAGCAGCCAGCATAGCGGGGGGGGGTCAGATACGCAGTATTTT.

The chain joins TRBV27 to TRBJ1-4; 9 nucleotides agree with TRBD1. After removal of 1 base from V and 8 bases from J, the junction contained 11 bases not matched to a gene. CDR1 is MNHEY, CDR2 SMNVEV, per germline (reference sequence). CDR3 size: 17 residues. CDR3 nucleotides: TGTGCCAGCAGTTTATACGCAGGACAGGGGATGGGGGAAAAACTGTTTTTT. It codes for CASSLYAGQGMGEKLFF.

This sequence joins TRBV7-9 and TRBJ2-2; D not resolved. The germline CDR1 and CDR2 sequences are SEHNR and FQNEAQ (reference sequence). The V and J ends lost 3 bases and 1 base respectively, with 9 bases between them. The CDR3 runs to 15 residues. CDR3 in DNA: TGTGCCAGCAGCTTTTTTTCACAGAACACCGGGGAGCTGTTTTTT. Translated: CASSFFSQNTGELFF.

V is TRBV13 and J is TRBJ2-5, with D perhaps TRBD1 (6 bases). The J call could be wrong; TRBJ2-7 is a better fit for the DNA end. The length of the CDR3 is 14 residues. Germline values: CDR1 PRHDT, CDR2 FYEKMQ (reference sequence). In DNA, the CDR3 is TGTGCCAGCAGTGCAGGGGACGTCGTCTACGAGCAGTACTTC. Protein product: CASSAGDVVYEQYF.

The V and J genes are TRBV7-9 and TRBJ1-4; D not resolved. Trimming cost V 3 bases and J 0 bases, with 14 bases left between them. Germline V gene data show CDR1 as SEHNR and CDR2 as FQNEAQ (reference sequence). The CDR3 length is 17 residues. The DNA of the CDR3 is TGTGCCAGCAGCTTGGTCGGGAGAGGCGCAACTAATGAAAAACTGTTTTTT. Translation: CASSLVGRGATNEKLFF.

This clone was observed once. This chain uses TRBV4-1 with TRBJ1-2, with D possibly matching TRBD1 (5 bases). Trimming removed 5 bases at V and 0 bases at J, with 13 bases between. The germline V gene has CDR1 MGHRA and CDR2 YSYEKL. The CDR3 spans 15 residues. The CDR3 is CASSSGSMPNYGYTF. DNA for the CDR3: TGCGCCAGCAGCTCAGGGTCAATGCCTAACTATGGCTACACCTTC.

The chain is built from TRBV19 and TRBJ2-3; TRBD2 agrees at 7 bases. With V trimmed by 3 bases and J by 0 bases, 6 bases remained unmatched. This CDR3 contains 16 residues. Germline values: CDR1 LNHDA, CDR2 SQIVND (reference sequence). The DNA of the CDR3 is TGTGCCAGTAGTATTACTAGCGAGACAAGCACAGATACGCAGTATTTT. Its translation is CASSITSETSTDTQYF.

The chain couples TRBV13 to TRBJ2-1, with D perhaps TRBD2 (6 bases). Per germline, CDR1 PRHDT and CDR2 FYEKMQ (reference sequence). Trimming took 0 bases from V and 3 from J, leaving 9 bases between them. CDR3 size: 15 residues. CDR3 amino acids: CASSLGLGGYNEQFF. The CDR3 DNA sequence: TGTGCCAGCAGCTTAGGGTTGGGAGGCTACAATGAGCAGTTCTTC.

The chain joins TRBV4-2 to TRBJ2-1, with 7 bases identical to TRBD1. V shed 3 bases, J shed 10 bases, and the junction held 3 bases outside the gene matches. The germline V gene encodes CDR1 LGHNA and CDR2 YNFKEQ. CDR3 length: 12 amino acids. CDR3 residues: CASSHQTGEQFF. As DNA, the CDR3 is TGTGCCAGCAGCCATCAGACAGGGGAGCAGTTCTTC.

The CDR3 DNA follows: TGTGCCAGCAGCTTAGCAGCAGGGGAGACCCAGTACTTC. It codes for CASSLAAGETQYF. The rearrangement uses TRBV7-6 and TRBJ2-5; the D gene is possibly TRBD1 (5 bases). Trimming took 0 bases from V and 5 from J, leaving 7 bases between them. Per the germline V gene, CDR1 is SGHVS and CDR2 is FNYEAQ. The CDR3 spans 13 residues.

The J gene is TRBJ2-7, the V gene TRBV5-6; tentatively, D is TRBD1 (6 bases). Germline CDR1 and CDR2: SGHDT and YYEEEE. V was pared by 2 bases and J by 5 bases, with 23 bases between. The CDR3 has 17 residues. CDR3 coding DNA: TGTGCCAGCAGCTTCGGTGCTGGGGGCCGAGGTATGAACGAGCAGTACTTC. Protein sequence: CASSFGAGGRGMNEQYF.

The chain links TRBV29-1 to TRBJ2-1, with TRBD2 identical over 9 bases. From germline, CDR1 is SQVTM and CDR2 ANQGSEA. J was trimmed by 6 bases and V by 7 bases; bases with no gene match: 7. This CDR3 has 13 residues. CDR3: CSGGGAFRNEQFF. CDR3 bases: TGCAGCGGCGGGGGGGCCTTTCGCAATGAGCAGTTCTTC.

The chain combines TRBV5-1 with TRBJ2-3, with 7 bases identical to TRBD1. With 1 base clipped from V and 2 bases from J, the junction kept 7 bases outside the gene matches. The V gene's germline CDR1 is SGHRS and CDR2 YFSETQ. The CDR3 consists of 16 residues. Here the CDR3 DNA reads TGCGCCAGCAGCTTGTTCGAGACAGGGTCCACAGATACGCAGTATTTT. Protein product: CASSLFETGSTDTQYF.

The chain carries TRBV6-5 and TRBJ2-7; possibly TRBD1 for D (5 bases). This CDR3 spans 14 amino acids. Germline V gene lookup returns CDR1 MNHEY and CDR2 SVGAGI. The V gene lost 6 bases and the J gene lost 4 bases, with 16 bases spanning the gap. CDR3 in amino acids: CASSPGQGRYEQYF. Written as DNA, the CDR3 is TGTGCCAGCAGCCCCGGACAAGGAAGGTACGAGCAGTACTTC.

The chain has TRBV7-9 and TRBJ2-7; TRBD2 is a possible D gene (5 bases). This CDR3 spans 15 amino acids. V lost 5 bases, J lost 2 bases, and 16 bases lay in between. Per germline, CDR1 SEHNR and CDR2 FQNEAQ (reference sequence). CDR3 sequence: CASSPSRGSAYEQYF. The CDR3 DNA sequence: TGTGCCAGCAGCCCATCCCGGGGTAGCGCCTACGAGCAGTACTTC. The full variable domain, its missing parts supplied by reference TRBV7-9 and TRBJ2-7, is DTGVSQNPRHKITKRGQNVTFRCDPISEHNRLYWYRQTLGQGPEFLTYFQNEAQLEKSRLLSDRFSAERPKGSFSTLEIQRTEQGDSAMYLCASSPSRGSAYEQYFGPGTRLTVT.